This is a list of T cell receptor beta chains from one sample in a study of OX40 agonist ivuxolimab in advanced cancers. Measured with immunoSEQ multiplex PCR; TCRdb has only the in-frame clones, and not every one. Altogether 25,000 to 40,000 clones are present, about 89% being singletons, with the ten largest covering approximately 4.8%. The sample here was CD4+ or CD8+ T cells sorted from blood, taken in a trial of the OX40 agonist ivuxolimab. The receptor source for this set is an adult with an advanced solid tumor such as melanoma, head and neck, liver or kidney cancer. The CDR3 runs from the conserved cysteine through the conserved F or W. Only some rows state a clone size, as once, few, many or a class for expanded clones.

abundance,v_gene,j_gene,CDR3aa
once,TRBV19,TRBJ2-1,CASSIGAAGGNEQFF
-,TRBV18,TRBJ2-7,CASSPGAGYEQYF
-,TRBV11-2,TRBJ2-1,CASSPFRGLSYNEQFF
-,TRBV4-2,TRBJ2-7,CASSQRAGFVYEQYF
-,TRBV29-1,TRBJ2-1,CSVEGLAVNEQFF
-,TRBV10-3,TRBJ2-6,CAISTANSGANVLTF
-,TRBV7-9,TRBJ2-1,CASSFPRPYNEQFF
-,TRBV4-1,TRBJ1-1,CASSQVIGAGTEAFF
-,TRBV13,TRBJ1-6,CASSLAGDYNSPLHF
-,TRBV21-1,TRBJ1-2,CASSKARGQGFYGYTF
-,TRBV9,TRBJ2-1,CASSVSDSSYNEQFF
-,TRBV14,TRBJ2-2,CASSQDLRARDELFF
-,TRBV7-6,TRBJ1-1,CASSRVGNTEAFF
-,TRBV19,TRBJ1-1,CASSPGGTEAFF
-,TRBV9,TRBJ1-2,CASSVGDGGGYGYTF
-,TRBV4-1,TRBJ1-2,CASSRGTADHGYTF
-,TRBV4-2,TRBJ2-7,CASSHSLPPYEQYF
once,TRBV4-3,TRBJ2-1,CASSHKSGVEQFF
-,TRBV28,TRBJ2-7,CASSPYRGLNYEQYF
-,TRBV27,TRBJ1-2,CASSLLSGGIEENGYTF
-,TRBV6-5,TRBJ1-1,CASSSYGAGEAFF
-,TRBV19,TRBJ1-1,CASSKPGTGGDTEAFF
medium-sized,TRBV6-5,TRBJ1-5,CASRTGTVSNQPQHF
-,TRBV7-9,TRBJ2-1,CASSGPSYNEQFF
-,TRBV2,TRBJ2-7,CASTGQTYEQYF
-,TRBV28,TRBJ2-1,CASSWEADSYNEQFF
-,TRBV7-2,TRBJ1-4,CASRLQGLDEKLFF
-,TRBV19,TRBJ1-1,CASSSLPGWTEAFF
-,TRBV28,TRBJ2-2,CASSLTPSTGELFF
-,TRBV7-2,TRBJ2-1,CASTRGGSSYNEQFF
-,TRBV4-2,TRBJ2-3,CASSQHVAGGLADTQYF
-,TRBV4-1,TRBJ1-2,CASSQLDKAANHYGYTF
-,TRBV9,TRBJ1-3,CASSVGRGLLGNTIYF
-,TRBV15,TRBJ1-1,CATSRRSRGWTEAFF
few,TRBV10-1,TRBJ2-1,CASSESPGGPYNEQFF
-,TRBV29-1,TRBJ2-3,CSVENLGRTITDTQYF
-,TRBV7-8,TRBJ1-2,CASSLGPGQGLDGYTF
-,TRBV11-2,TRBJ2-3,CASSFPPRGTDTQYF
-,TRBV13,TRBJ1-4,CASSLGQGARIEKLFF
-,TRBV6-6,TRBJ2-1,CASSADSTTYNEQFF
-,TRBV7-2,TRBJ2-2,CASSQTGVWYTGELFF
-,TRBV29-1,TRBJ2-7,CSVRTGGGYEQYF
-,TRBV9,TRBJ1-1,CASSVGGPDTEAFF
-,TRBV5-1,TRBJ1-1,CASSLDRGENTEAFF
-,TRBV5-5,TRBJ1-2,CASSRRDGALNGYTF
-,TRBV9,TRBJ2-1,CASSPPQGEIGNEQFF
-,TRBV6-5,TRBJ2-1,CASSYNYEQFF
-,TRBV6-6,TRBJ2-1,CASSYGYNEQFF
-,TRBV30,TRBJ2-7,CACLRDWTYEQYF
-,TRBV6-5,TRBJ1-3,CASSYLGGSGNTIYF